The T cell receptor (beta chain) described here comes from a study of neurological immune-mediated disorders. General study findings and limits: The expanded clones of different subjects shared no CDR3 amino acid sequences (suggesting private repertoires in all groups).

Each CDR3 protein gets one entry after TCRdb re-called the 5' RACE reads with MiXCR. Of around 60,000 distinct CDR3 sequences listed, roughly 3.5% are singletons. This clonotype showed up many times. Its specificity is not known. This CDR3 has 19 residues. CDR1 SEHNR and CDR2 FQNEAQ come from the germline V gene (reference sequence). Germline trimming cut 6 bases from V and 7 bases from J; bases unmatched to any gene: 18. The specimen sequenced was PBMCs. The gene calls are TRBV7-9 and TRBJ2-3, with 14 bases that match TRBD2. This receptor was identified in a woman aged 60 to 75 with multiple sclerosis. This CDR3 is CASRKQSFGTSGRFNTQYF. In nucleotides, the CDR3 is TGTGCCAGCAGAAAACAAAGCTTCGGGACTAGCGGGAGATTTAATACGCAGTATTTT.